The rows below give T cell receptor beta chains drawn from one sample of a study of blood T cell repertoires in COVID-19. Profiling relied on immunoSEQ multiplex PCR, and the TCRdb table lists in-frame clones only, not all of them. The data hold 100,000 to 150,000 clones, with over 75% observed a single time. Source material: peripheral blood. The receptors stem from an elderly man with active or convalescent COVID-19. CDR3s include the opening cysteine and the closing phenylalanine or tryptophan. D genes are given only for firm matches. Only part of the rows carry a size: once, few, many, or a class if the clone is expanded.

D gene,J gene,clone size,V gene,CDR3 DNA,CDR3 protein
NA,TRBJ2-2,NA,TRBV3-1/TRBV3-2,TGTGCCAGCAGCTCATTCGGGACACGAGGCACCGGGGAGCTGTTTTTT,CASSSFGTRGTGELFF
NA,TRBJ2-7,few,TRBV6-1,TGTGCCAGCAGTGAAACTCTAGGGAGTGCCTACGAGCAGTACTTC,CASSETLGSAYEQYF
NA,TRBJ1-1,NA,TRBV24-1,TGTGCCACCAGTGGTCTCCGGGACACCACTGAAGCTTTCTTT,CATSGLRDTTEAFF
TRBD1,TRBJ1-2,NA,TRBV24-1,TGTGCCACCAGTCAGATGGACAGGGACGGCTACACCTTC,CATSQMDRDGYTF
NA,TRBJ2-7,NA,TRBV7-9,TGTGCCAGCAGCTTAGGACCACAGGGATCCTACGAGCAGTACTTC,CASSLGPQGSYEQYF
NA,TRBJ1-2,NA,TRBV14,TGTGCCAGCAGCCGTCGGGGATATGGCTACACCTTC,CASSRRGYGYTF
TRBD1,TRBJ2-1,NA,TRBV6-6,TGTGCCAGCAGTTCCACCGACAGGGTTTGGAATGAGCAGTTCTTC,CASSSTDRVWNEQFF
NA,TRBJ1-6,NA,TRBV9,TGTGCCAGCAGCGTCCGGACAGACAATTCACCCCTCCACTTT,CASSVRTDNSPLHF
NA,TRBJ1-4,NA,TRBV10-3,TGTGCCATCAGTGGGGAAGGGGGTACACCAACTAATGAAAAACTGTTTTTT,CAISGEGGTPTNEKLFF
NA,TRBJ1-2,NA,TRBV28,TGTGCCAGCCGGGGGGGCAGCGGCTACACCTTC,CASRGGSGYTF
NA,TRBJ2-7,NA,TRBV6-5,TGTGCCAGCAGTTACTCGGCAGGGCTAGGGTACGAGCAGTACTTC,CASSYSAGLGYEQYF
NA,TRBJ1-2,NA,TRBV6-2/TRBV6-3,TGTGCCAGCAGCTCCGTAAGATTAATCGGGGAAATCTATGGCTACACCTTC,CASSSVRLIGEIYGYTF
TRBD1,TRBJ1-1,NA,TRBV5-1,TGCGCCAGCAGCTTTCAGACAGGGGTGAACACTGAAGCTTTCTTT,CASSFQTGVNTEAFF
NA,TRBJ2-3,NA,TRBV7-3,TGTGCCAGCAGCTTAAGCCCAGGGGTGGGAGATACGCAGTATTTT,CASSLSPGVGDTQYF
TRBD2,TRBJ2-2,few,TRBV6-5,TGTGCCAGCAGGAGCGGGGGGGCCTTCGGGGAGCTGTTTTTT,CASRSGGAFGELFF
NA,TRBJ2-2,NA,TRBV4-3,TGCGCCAGCAGCCGCGACAGTTCGAACACCGGGGAGCTGTTTTTT,CASSRDSSNTGELFF
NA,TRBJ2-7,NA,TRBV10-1,TGCGCCAGCAGTGAGGGGGCAGGGGATTACGAGCAGTACTTC,CASSEGAGDYEQYF
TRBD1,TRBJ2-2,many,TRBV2,TGTGCCAGCAATGTGGGACAGGGGGCGGTCGGGGAGCTGTTTTTT,CASNVGQGAVGELFF
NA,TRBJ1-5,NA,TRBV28,TGTGCCAGCAGTGTCCTGAGCAATCAGCCCCAGCATTTT,CASSVLSNQPQHF
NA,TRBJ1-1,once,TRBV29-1,TGCAGCGTTGATTTGGGGGGGCCGTTCTTT,CSVDLGGPFF
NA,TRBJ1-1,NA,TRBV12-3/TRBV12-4,TGTGCCAGCAGTTTCCCAGGGGCTGAAGCTTTCTTT,CASSFPGAEAFF
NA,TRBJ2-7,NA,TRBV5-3,TGTGCCAGAAGCTTGGAGTTTCAGGACAGCTCCTACGAGCAGTACTTC,CARSLEFQDSSYEQYF
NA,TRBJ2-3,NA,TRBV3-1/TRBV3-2,TGTGCCAGCAGCCAAGATCCCAGCGGCACAGATACGCAGTATTTT,CASSQDPSGTDTQYF
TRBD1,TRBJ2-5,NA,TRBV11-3,TGTGCCAGCAGCTTGCGATCCGGGACAGGGGCCGAGACCCAGTACTTC,CASSLRSGTGAETQYF
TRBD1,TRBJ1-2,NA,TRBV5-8,TGTGCCAGCAGCTTCAGGGGGCGGAATCGATCTCCTAACTATGGCTACACCTTC,CASSFRGRNRSPNYGYTF
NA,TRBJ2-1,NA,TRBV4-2,TGTGCCAGCAGCCACCCACGAGACCCGGGTAGAATCTTC,CASSHPRDPGRIF
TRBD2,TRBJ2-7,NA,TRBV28,TGTGCCAGCAGGGCGGGGGGACCCTCCTACGAGCAGTACTTC,CASRAGGPSYEQYF
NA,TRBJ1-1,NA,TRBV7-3,TGTGCCAGCGGTGGCGGAGTGAACACTGAAGCTTTCTTT,CASGGGVNTEAFF
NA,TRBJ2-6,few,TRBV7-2,TGTGCCAGCGTGCAGGGGTCTGGGGCCAACGTCCTGACTTTC,CASVQGSGANVLTF
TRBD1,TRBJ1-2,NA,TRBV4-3,TGCGCCAGCAGCCAAGATCGGGACAGAGAAGGATATGGCTACACCTTC,CASSQDRDREGYGYTF
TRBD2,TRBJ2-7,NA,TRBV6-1,TGTGCCAGCAGTGACCCGGGACTAGCGACTTCTTCCTACGAGCAGTACTTC,CASSDPGLATSSYEQYF
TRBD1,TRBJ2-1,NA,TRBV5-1,TGCGCCAGCAGCAAGGACAGGGAGAATGAGCAGTTCTTC,CASSKDRENEQFF
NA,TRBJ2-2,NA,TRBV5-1,TGCGCCAGCAGCTTGGGATTTGGTAGCGACACGAACACCGGGGAGCTGTTTTTT,CASSLGFGSDTNTGELFF
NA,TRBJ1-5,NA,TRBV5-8,TGTGCCAGCAGCCTCCGGGGACAATCCTATCAGCCCCAGCATTTT,CASSLRGQSYQPQHF
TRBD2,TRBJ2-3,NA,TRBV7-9,TGTGCCAGCAGCTACCCGACTAGCGGGGGACACACAGATACGCAGTATTTT,CASSYPTSGGHTDTQYF
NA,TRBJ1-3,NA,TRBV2,TGTGCCAGCAGTGAGTCGTCCGGGAGCGGAAACACCATATATTTT,CASSESSGSGNTIYF
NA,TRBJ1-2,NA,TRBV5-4,TGTGCCAGCAGCTTGGATGGGAGGGGTGGCTACACCTTC,CASSLDGRGGYTF